Listed below are T cell receptor beta chains from one sample, sequenced in a study of T-cell memory formation after mild COVID-19. Using its own MiXCR run on the 5' RACE reads, TCRdb lists one record per CDR3 protein. The sample has around 340,000 distinct CDR3 sequences, about an eighth seen once; the top ten hold about 22%. Sequenced input: PBMCs or a T cell subset sorted from them (not recorded which). The receptors come from a man between 18 and 35 years old who had mild COVID-19 (a few samples of this study predate the infection). Cell type and time point are not known. Each CDR3 is given with its conserved first and last residue. The D gene is left open where the match is weak. The listing skips clone size in some rows; elsewhere it reads once, few, many or a size class.

DNA	CDR3	J	D	V	size
TGTGCCAGCAGCTTGGTTTCCTACGAGCAGTACTTC	CASSLVSYEQYF	TRBJ2-7	-	TRBV5-6	many
TGTGCCAGCAGCACCCAGGGCTACGCTGAAGCTTTCTTT	CASSTQGYAEAFF	TRBJ1-1	-	TRBV7-6	few
TGTGCCAGCACCTTAGGGGTCTACGAGCAGTACTTC	CASTLGVYEQYF	TRBJ2-7	-	TRBV5-5	-
TGTGCCAGCAGTTTCATAGCGGGGGGTTGGGAGACCCAGTACTTC	CASSFIAGGWETQYF	TRBJ2-5	TRBD2	TRBV6-5	few
TGTGCCAGCAGCTTAGCGTTGGGCAATCAGCCCCAGCATTTT	CASSLALGNQPQHF	TRBJ1-5	-	TRBV7-2	-
TGTGCCAGCGAGGACAGGGGGGTCTATGGCTACACCTTC	CASEDRGVYGYTF	TRBJ1-2	TRBD1	TRBV6-2/TRBV6-3	few
TGTGCCAGCAGCGTAGGGCGGGGTGAAGCTTTCTTT	CASSVGRGEAFF	TRBJ1-1	-	TRBV9	-
TGTGCCAGCAGCCCTCGAGGAGTTACCGATGAGCAGTTCTTC	CASSPRGVTDEQFF	TRBJ2-1	-	TRBV11-2	many
TGTGCCAGCAGCCGCGGGGCGGGGGGGCCGGTTGGGATCAATGAGCAGTTCTTC	CASSRGAGGPVGINEQFF	TRBJ2-1	TRBD2	TRBV12-3/TRBV12-4	many
TGTGCCAGCAGTTACGGAGGTCTGTTCTTGAGCAATCAGCCCCAGCATTTT	CASSYGGLFLSNQPQHF	TRBJ1-5	-	TRBV6-2/TRBV6-3	-
TGCAGTGCGAAAACAGGAAGGAACACTGAAGCTTTCTTT	CSAKTGRNTEAFF	TRBJ1-1	-	TRBV20-1	few
TGTGCCAGTAGTATGGACACTGAAGCTTTCTTT	CASSMDTEAFF	TRBJ1-1	-	TRBV19	few
TGTGCCACCAGCAGAGATCAGAGGGCCTATGGCTACACCTTC	CATSRDQRAYGYTF	TRBJ1-2	-	TRBV15	-
TGTGCCATCCATTCAGGCGGACTCGGAACTGGGGCCAACGTCCTGACTTTC	CAIHSGGLGTGANVLTF	TRBJ2-6	-	TRBV12-3/TRBV12-4	-
TGTGCCAGCAGTGGGCCCGGGACAGGGATATACAATGAGCAGTTCTTC	CASSGPGTGIYNEQFF	TRBJ2-1	TRBD1	TRBV25-1	-